This T cell receptor (beta chain) appears in the sequencing data of a study of CD8 T cells in ankylosing spondylitis. Study-wide points: Reactive arthritis synovial fluid and blood were previously reported to contain some motif variants. Matched ankylosing spondylitis synovial fluid reportedly contained a significantly enriched population of disease-linked clones.

Germline V gene sequence: CDR1 DFQATT, CDR2 SNEGSKA (reference sequence). The CDR3 spans 13 residues. V shed 6 bases and J 3 bases; nucleotides not matched to a gene: 8. Molecular-barcoded quantitative 5'-RACE produced these TCR beta libraries. TCRdb redid the calling of the 5' RACE reads with MiXCR, one entry per CDR3 protein. The sample lists 250,000 to 300,000 distinct CDR3 sequences, roughly 20% occurring once. Points on this clonotype: Antigen unknown.

Sequencing was done on a sample of blood, either unsorted or a sorted T cell fraction (not recorded which). V and J are TRBV20-1 and TRBJ2-7, with 7 positions matching TRBD2. The clonotype comes from a male donor with ankylosing spondylitis or in good health (not recorded which). The CDR3, as DNA: TGCAGTGCAGCCGGGACTACAAGCTACGAGCAGTACGTC. Protein sequence: CSAAGTTSYEQYV.